This paragraph covers one TCR beta chain sequence. What it binds is not known. Each donor gave 9 to 10 milliliters of peripheral blood. This entry belongs to a study of blood T cells in healthy people across ages. Germline values: CDR1 SEHNR, CDR2 FQNEAQ (reference sequence). The CDR3 spans 15 residues. The use of a sample-barcoded 5' primer and a J-beta primer mix characterized a second PCR of roughly 6 to 11 cycles. Each cDNA molecule carried a tag from a template-switch adaptor that contained 12 random nucleotides. Via MiXCR, TCRdb re-called the 5' RACE reads, giving one row per CDR3 protein. The table includes over 1,200,000 distinct CDR3 sequences, around 55% detected once. General study findings and limits: Any changes in expanded clonotypes were possibly confounded, as donor CMV status remained unknown. Per million T cells, TCR beta diversity dropped about linearly as age rose.

V and J are TRBV7-9 and TRBJ2-7, with 12 bases identical to TRBD2. The end of the DNA aligns better with TRBJ2-5, so the J call may be wrong. The clonotype originates from a man aged 18 to 29 in good health. The material sequenced was blood. The CDR3 DNA sequence: TGTGCCAGCAGCCTGCTACTAGCGGGGGGAGAGACCCAGTACTTC. Translating gives CASSLLLAGGETQYF.